This T cell receptor (beta chain) was sequenced during a study of cytomegalovirus exposure and HLA in healthy donors. Findings and limits, study-wide: TCR beta sequences numbering under 20,000 were associated with HLA alleles at 0.05 false discovery rate in a later analysis. Roughly even sequencing depth across donors was the assumption behind the presence/absence analyses. About 150 TCR beta chains were listed as cytomegalovirus-associated.

The study ran its PCR with 60 Vbeta and 13 Jbeta primers. Profiled with immunoSEQ multiplex PCR; TCRdb holds only in-frame clones, not every one. The sample holds 240,000 or so clones, around 80% seen once. This clone was recorded only once. Its specificity is unknown. The V and J ends lost 3 bases and 2 bases respectively, with 21 bases between them. The CDR3 consists of 18 residues. CDR1 is SGHTA and CDR2 is FQGNSA in the germline V gene. Input material: PBMCs. The chain employs TRBV7-2 and TRBJ2-3; TRBD2 might be the D (5 bases). This TCR derives from a woman in her thirties or forties in good health and CMV-seropositive. CDR3 amino acids: CASSLPWRTLRFTDTQYF. In DNA form, the CDR3 reads TGTGCCAGCAGCTTGCCTTGGCGGACTCTACGCTTCACAGATACGCAGTATTTT.